A single sample is the source of the 15 T cell receptor beta chains below, sequenced in a study of HIV-infected children after antiretroviral therapy interruption. Treatment described: PENTA 11 planned treatment interruption arm or continuous ART arm. The TCR library was built from RNA with a 3' RACE protocol and unique molecular identifiers. Using its own MiXCR run on the 3' RACE reads, TCRdb lists one record per CDR3 protein. The profile covers more than 85,000 distinct CDR3 sequences, with about 6.9% appearing a single time and about 1.1% taken by the ten largest. Material: CD45RA+ CD4+ T cells from PBMCs, pooled from several time points, obtained from a donor given antiretroviral therapy, either interrupted or continuous. Subset meaning: naive CD4+ CD45RA+ CD45RO- T cells. Receptor source: a pool of human donors with HIV.

This clonotype came up many times. J is TRBJ1-5 and V is TRBV19, with 11 bases identical to TRBD1. Germline V gene lookup returns CDR1 LNHDA and CDR2 SQIVND (reference sequence). The V segment lost 8 bases and the J segment 4 bases; nucleotides outside the gene matches: 4. The CDR3 is 14 residues long. DNA for the CDR3: TGTGCCAGTGAGCGGGACAGGGGGAATCAGCCCCAGCATTTT. Residues: CASERDRGNQPQHF.

This clonotype was seen ten or more times. The genes are TRBV29-1 and TRBJ2-7; 8 bases line up with TRBD2. The CDR3 is 13 residues long. In germline, CDR1 is SQVTM, CDR2 ANQGSEA. The trim removed 6 bases at V and 5 bases at J, leaving 9 bases unmatched. Here the CDR3 reads CSVVTGGGHEQYF. DNA for the CDR3: TGCAGCGTCGTAACGGGGGGGGGACACGAGCAGTACTTC.

This clonotype has at least ten counts. V and J are TRBV7-2 and TRBJ2-7; D is perhaps TRBD2 (7 bases). The CDR3 has 14 residues. V was clipped by 3 bases and J by 3 bases, with 12 bases between them. Germline CDR1 is SGHTA and CDR2 is FQGNSA. The CDR3 is CASSFLGGGYEQYF. The CDR3 DNA is TGTGCCAGCAGCTTCCTGGGAGGGGGCTACGAGCAGTACTTC.

In this sample, this clonotype turned up many times. The chain carries TRBV27 and TRBJ2-5; 10 bases match TRBD2. CDR1 and CDR2 from the germline V gene are MNHEY and SMNVEV (reference sequence). The CDR3 extends over 16 amino acids. V lost 2 bases to trimming and J lost 2 bases; unmatched junction nucleotides: 5. CDR3 sequence reads: CASSLQGLARQETQYF. As DNA, the CDR3 is TGTGCCAGCAGTTTACAGGGACTAGCGCGACAAGAGACCCAGTACTTC.

The rearrangement joins TRBV19 to TRBJ2-7; TRBD1 agrees at 8 bases. There are 13 residues in the CDR3. Germline CDR1 LNHDA, CDR2 SQIVND (reference sequence). V shed 10 bases, J shed 7 bases, and the junction held 12 bases outside the gene matches. The CDR3 spells CATLPGQGGEQYF. CDR3 sequence (DNA): TGTGCCACCCTCCCCGGACAGGGTGGTGAGCAGTACTTC.

This clonotype appeared many times. V usage is TRBV2 and J usage is TRBJ2-2; D is unresolved. The CDR3 length is 16 residues. CDR1 SNHLY and CDR2 FYNNEI come from the germline V gene. V dropped 4 bases and J dropped 2 bases, with 14 bases sitting between them. The DNA for the CDR3 is TGTGCCAGCAGTGTCCGTTCCGGGCCAAACACCGGGGAGCTGTTTTTT. It codes for CASSVRSGPNTGELFF.

This clonotype was detected ten times or more. The chain links TRBV11-2 to TRBJ1-6; TRBD1 is a possible D gene (5 bases). The ends were cut back, 4 bases at V and 8 bases at J, with 9 bases in the middle. Germline V gene lookup returns CDR1 SGHAT and CDR2 FQNNGV. This CDR3 has 13 residues. CDR3 sequence: CASSWGGDSPLHF. CDR3 nucleotide sequence: TGTGCCAGCAGCTGGGGCGGAGATTCACCCCTCCACTTT.

This clonotype was picked up many times. The rearrangement links TRBV20-1 to TRBJ2-7; TRBD2 agrees at 9 bases. This CDR3 spans 13 amino acids. Germline trimming cut 3 bases from V and 6 bases from J; bases unmatched to any gene: 6. Germline V CDR1 and CDR2: DFQATT, SNEGSKA (reference sequence). The CDR3 nucleotides read TGCAGTGCTAGGCGGGAGGGCCTCCCCGAGCAGTACTTC. It codes for CSARREGLPEQYF.

This clonotype was counted a single time. The rearrangement uses TRBV25-1 and TRBJ2-3; D unresolved. V gave up 8 bases and J gave up 1 base, with 10 bases separating them. Germline-derived CDR1 and CDR2 are MGHDK and SYGVNS. The CDR3 has 13 amino acids. This chain's CDR3 is CASRNPGTDTQYF. CDR3 bases: TGTGCCAGCCGCAATCCCGGCACAGATACGCAGTATTTT.

This clonotype was seen a handful of times. The chain carries TRBV11-2 and TRBJ2-7; D may match TRBD1 or TRBD2 (5 bases each). The CDR3 runs to 15 residues. V lost 1 base and J lost 2, with 12 bases in between. Germline CDR1 is SGHAT and CDR2 is FQNNGV. The CDR3 sequence is CASSLARGTAYEQYF. Here the CDR3 DNA reads TGTGCCAGCAGCTTAGCACGGGGCACTGCCTACGAGCAGTACTTC.

This clonotype came up many times. The V gene is TRBV6-2 or TRBV6-3, the J gene TRBJ2-7; TRBD2 agrees at 8 bases. V lost 2 bases to trimming and J lost 0 bases; unmatched junction nucleotides: 0. This CDR3 comprises 14 residues. Germline CDR1 and CDR2: MNHEY and SVGEGT. The CDR3 coding sequence is TGTGCCAGCAGTTACACTAGCGGCTCCTACGAGCAGTACTTC. Translating gives CASSYTSGSYEQYF.

This clonotype was seen many times. The chain has TRBV6-6 and TRBJ2-1, with TRBD2 identical over 8 bases. The CDR3 loop spans 13 amino acids. Germline V gene lookup returns CDR1 MNHNY and CDR2 SVGAGI (reference sequence). V lost 7 bases and J lost 7; bases outside the gene matches: 6. CDR3 sequence (DNA): TGTGCCAGCACGCCACTAGCGGCTAATGAGCAGTTCTTC. Translating it yields CASTPLAANEQFF.

This clonotype was observed at least ten times. CDR3 coding DNA: TGTGCCAGCAGCTTAGATAGCGGGGGCGCAGATACGCAGTATTTT. Translated: CASSLDSGGADTQYF. This rearrangement joins TRBV11-2 to TRBJ2-3, with 9 bases matching TRBD2. V lost 0 bases to trimming and J lost 4 bases; unmatched junction nucleotides: 2. The germline V gene has CDR1 SGHAT and CDR2 FQNNGV. CDR3 length: 15 residues. The full variable domain, its missing parts supplied by reference TRBV11-2 and TRBJ2-3, is EAGVAQSPRYKIIEKRQSVAFWCNPISGHATLYWYQQILGQGPKLLIQFQNNGVVDDSQLPKDRFSAERLKGVDSTLKIQPAKLEDSAVYLCASSLDSGGADTQYFGPGTRLTVL.

The rearrangement joins TRBV7-2 to TRBJ2-3, with TRBD2 as a possible D gene (6 bases). Germline V CDR1 and CDR2: SGHTA, FQGNSA. The length of the CDR3 is 22 residues. V was cut by 2 bases and J by 3 bases, with 33 bases left in between. The CDR3 protein is CASSLSAWQRGGGGSRTDTQYF. DNA of the CDR3: TGTGCCAGCAGCTTATCAGCGTGGCAGAGGGGAGGAGGTGGTAGTAGGACAGATACGCAGTATTTT.

This clonotype was recorded at least ten times. The V call is TRBV30, the J call TRBJ2-5; 13 positions agree with TRBD2. Germline V lookup: CDR1 GTSNPN, CDR2 SVGIG (reference sequence). Germline trimming cut 5 bases from V and 5 bases from J; bases unmatched to any gene: 8. The CDR3 contains 15 residues. The CDR3 reads CAWDDGTSGMETQYF. The CDR3, as DNA: TGTGCCTGGGATGACGGGACTAGCGGGATGGAGACCCAGTACTTC.